The TCR beta chain described here comes from a study of response to subunit inactivated influenza vaccine. Points from the study as a whole: Each seasonal influenza vaccination, the authors suggested, recruits few new T cells.

V trimming: 1 base; J trimming: 2 bases; junction bases outside the gene matches: 11. CDR1 and CDR2 from the germline V gene are SGHDN and FVKESK. The CDR3 length is 18 residues. Each CDR3 protein gets one entry after TCRdb re-called the RT-PCR reads with MiXCR. The sample has about 650,000 distinct CDR3 sequences, about a sixth seen once. Notes on this clonotype: What it binds is not known.

The rearrangement links TRBV14 to TRBJ2-3, with 8 positions matching TRBD1. Specimen: PBMCs from blood, collected 11 to 12 days after vaccination. The receptor comes from a man in his forties or fifties who received an inactivated influenza vaccine. The CDR3 spells CASSQVLIPGQATDTQYF. DNA for the CDR3: TGTGCCAGCAGCCAAGTCCTAATACCGGGACAGGCCACAGATACGCAGTATTTT.